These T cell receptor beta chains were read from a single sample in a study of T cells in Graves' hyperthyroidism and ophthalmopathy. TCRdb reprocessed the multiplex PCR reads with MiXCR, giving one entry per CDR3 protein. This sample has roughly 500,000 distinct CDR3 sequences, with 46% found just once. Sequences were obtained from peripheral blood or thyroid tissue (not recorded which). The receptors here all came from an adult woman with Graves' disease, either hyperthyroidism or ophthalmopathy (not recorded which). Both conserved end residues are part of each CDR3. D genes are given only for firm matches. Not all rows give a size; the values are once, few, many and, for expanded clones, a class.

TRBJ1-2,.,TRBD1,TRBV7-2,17,CASSPVGGQGPFYGYTF,TGTGCCAGCAGCCCCGTTGGGGGACAGGGGCCTTTCTATGGCTACACCTTC
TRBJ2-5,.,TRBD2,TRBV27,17,CASSSFGGAGVGETQYF,TGTGCCAGCAGTTCCTTCGGCGGGGCGGGAGTGGGAGAGACCCAGTACTTC
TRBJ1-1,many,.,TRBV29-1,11,CSVTRGTEAFF,TGCAGCGTCACCAGGGGCACTGAAGCTTTCTTT
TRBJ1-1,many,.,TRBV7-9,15,CASIPKTDPNTEAFF,TGTGCCAGCATCCCCAAGACGGATCCGAACACTGAAGCTTTCTTT
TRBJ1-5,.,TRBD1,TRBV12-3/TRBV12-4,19,CASSSLPGQGHRGNQPQHF,TGTGCCAGCAGTTCCTTACCGGGACAGGGGCACAGGGGCAATCAGCCCCAGCATTTT
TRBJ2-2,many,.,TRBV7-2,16,CASSLRQARNTGELFF,TGTGCCAGCAGCTTAAGACAGGCGAGGAACACCGGGGAGCTGTTTTTT
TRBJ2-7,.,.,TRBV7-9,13,CASSPRVGPEQYF,TGTGCCAGCAGCCCTAGAGTGGGGCCCGAGCAGTACTTC
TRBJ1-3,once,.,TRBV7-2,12,CASSAAGLLIYF,TGTGCCAGCAGCGCCGCGGGACTACTCATATATTTT
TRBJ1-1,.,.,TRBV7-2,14,CASSWRGMNTEAFF,TGTGCCAGCAGCTGGAGGGGGATGAACACTGAGGCTTTCTTT
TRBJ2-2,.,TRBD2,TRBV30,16,CAWSERGGGSPGELFF,TGTGCCTGGAGCGAACGCGGGGGGGGTTCTCCCGGGGAGCTGTTTTTT
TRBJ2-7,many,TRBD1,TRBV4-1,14,CASSQEGQAFKQYF,TGCGCCAGCAGCCAAGAAGGACAGGCCTTTAAGCAGTACTTC
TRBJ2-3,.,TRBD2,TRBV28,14,CASSPGTRGVTQYF,TGTGCCAGCAGTCCCGGGACTAGAGGCGTTACGCAGTATTTT
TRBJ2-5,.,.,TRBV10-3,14,CAIERQGMMETQYF,TGTGCCATCGAGAGGCAGGGGATGATGGAGACCCAGTACTTC
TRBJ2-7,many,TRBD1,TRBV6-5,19,CASSYWDREGARGTYEQYF,TGTGCCAGCAGTTACTGGGACAGGGAGGGAGCTCGGGGGACCTACGAGCAGTACTTC
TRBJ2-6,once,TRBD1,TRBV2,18,CASGGQGTTLSGANVLTF,TGTGCCAGCGGGGGACAGGGAACTACCTTATCTGGGGCCAACGTCCTGACTTTC
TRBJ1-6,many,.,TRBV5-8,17,CASSLVKGHRVVSPLHF,TGTGCCAGCAGCTTGGTTAAAGGGCACAGGGTGGTTTCACCCCTCCACTTT
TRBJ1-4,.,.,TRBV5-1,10,CASSLDGQAF,TGCGCCAGCAGCTTGGATGGACAAGCTTTT
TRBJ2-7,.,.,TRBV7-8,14,CASSDLPAVNEQYF,TGTGCCAGCAGCGACCTTCCAGCGGTAAACGAGCAGTACTTC
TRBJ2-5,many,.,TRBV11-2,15,CASSLIVTSQETQYF,TGTGCCAGCAGCTTGATAGTCACTAGTCAAGAGACCCAGTACTTC
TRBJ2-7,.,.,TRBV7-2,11,CASGDSGEQYF,TGTGCCAGCGGGGACAGCGGGGAGCAGTACTTC
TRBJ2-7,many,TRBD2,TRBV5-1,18,CASSTNPHISGRVNEQYF,TGCGCCAGCAGCACGAACCCCCATATTAGCGGGAGGGTGAACGAGCAGTACTTC
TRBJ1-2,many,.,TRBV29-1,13,CSARSQKDSGYTF,TGCAGCGCCCGGTCGCAAAAAGATTCAGGCTACACCTTC
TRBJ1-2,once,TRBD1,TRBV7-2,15,CASSLTGVVYYGYTF,TGTGCCAGCAGCCTGACAGGGGTAGTATACTATGGCTACACCTTC
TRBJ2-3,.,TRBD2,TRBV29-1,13,CSMGGVTTDTQYF,TGCAGCATGGGAGGGGTTACGACAGATACGCAGTATTTT
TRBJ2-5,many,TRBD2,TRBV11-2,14,CASSSTREGVTQYF,TGTGCCAGCAGTTCAACTCGGGAGGGTGTGACCCAGTACTTC
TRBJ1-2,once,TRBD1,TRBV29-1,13,CSVEVPGQLRNTF,TGCAGCGTTGAAGTACCGGGACAGTTAAGAAACACCTTC
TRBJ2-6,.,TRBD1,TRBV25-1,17,CASSDGQGRTGANVLTF,TGTGCCAGCAGTGATGGACAGGGCAGGACTGGGGCCAACGTCCTGACTTTC
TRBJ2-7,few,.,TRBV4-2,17,CASSQGISMQGGHEQYF,TGTGCCAGCAGCCAAGGTATAAGCATGCAGGGGGGGCACGAGCAGTACTTC
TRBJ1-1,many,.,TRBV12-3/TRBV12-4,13,CASRDNRRTEAFF,TGTGCCAGCAGGGACAATAGAAGGACTGAAGCTTTCTTT
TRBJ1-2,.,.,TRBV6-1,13,CASSSRSNYGYTF,TGTGCCAGCAGTTCCCGATCTAACTATGGCTACACCTTC
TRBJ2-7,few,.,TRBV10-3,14,CAISVPSRKYEQYF,TGTGCCATCAGTGTTCCTAGCCGCAAGTACGAGCAGTACTTC
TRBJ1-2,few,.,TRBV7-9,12,CASSLPVYGYTF,TGTGCCAGCAGCTTACCCGTCTATGGCTACACCTTC
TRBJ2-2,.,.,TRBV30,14,CAWSVLGNVGELFF,TGTGCCTGGAGTGTACTCGGGAACGTCGGGGAGCTGTTTTTT
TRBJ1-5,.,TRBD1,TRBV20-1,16,CSASSAGDRGNQPQHF,TGCAGTGCCAGCAGCGCGGGCGACAGGGGGAATCAGCCCCAGCATTTT
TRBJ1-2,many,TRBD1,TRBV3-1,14,CASSPPGQDGGYTF,TGTGCCAGCAGCCCTCCGGGACAGGACGGCGGCTACACCTTC
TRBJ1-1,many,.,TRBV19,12,CASSARVSEAFF,TGTGCCAGTAGTGCTCGGGTTTCCGAAGCTTTCTTT
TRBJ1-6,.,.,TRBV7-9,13,CASSHTGLSPLHF,TGCGCCAGCAGCCACACAGGTTTATCACCCCTCCACTTT
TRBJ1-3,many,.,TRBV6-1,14,CASSETGRGNTIYF,TGTGCCAGCAGTGAAACGGGACGCGGAAACACCATATATTTT
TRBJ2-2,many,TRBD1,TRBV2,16,CASTASQGASTGELFF,TGTGCCAGCACTGCCTCACAGGGGGCAAGCACCGGGGAGCTGTTTTTT
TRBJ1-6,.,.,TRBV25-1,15,CASSPLRSYNSPLHF,TGTGCCAGCAGTCCACTTCGCTCCTATAATTCACCCCTCCACTTT
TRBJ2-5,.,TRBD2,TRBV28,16,CASSSWTSGIQETQYF,TGTGCCAGCAGTTCGTGGACTAGCGGAATTCAAGAGACCCAGTACTTC
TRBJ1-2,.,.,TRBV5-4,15,CASSLAGGRNYGYTF,TGTGCCAGCAGCTTGGCCGGCGGACGGAACTATGGCTACACCTTC
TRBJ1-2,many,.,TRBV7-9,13,CASSQAGSDGYTF,TGTGCCAGCAGCCAGGCAGGGAGCGATGGCTACACCTTC
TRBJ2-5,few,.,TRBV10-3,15,CAISEEGDTQETQYF,TGTGCCATCAGTGAGGAGGGGGACACCCAAGAGACCCAGTACTTC
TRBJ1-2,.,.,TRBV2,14,CASSGEGRHRGYTF,TGTGCCAGCAGTGGGGAGGGACGACATCGGGGCTACACCTTC
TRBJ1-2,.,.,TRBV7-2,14,CASSPPGGGMGQTF,TGTGCCAGCAGCCCACCCGGTGGAGGGATGGGCCAAACCTTC
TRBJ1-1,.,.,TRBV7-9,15,CASSLEVGGYTEAFF,TGTGCCAGCAGCTTAGAAGTTGGTGGCTACACTGAAGCTTTCTTT
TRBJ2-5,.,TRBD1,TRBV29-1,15,CSVGRTGGPKETQYF,TGCAGCGTTGGGCGGACAGGGGGCCCTAAAGAGACCCAGTACTTC
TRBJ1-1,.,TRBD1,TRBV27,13,CATLRQGGGEAFF,TGTGCCACCCTCAGACAGGGCGGCGGTGAAGCTTTCTTT
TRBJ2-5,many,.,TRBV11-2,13,CASSLDHRETQYF,TGTGCCAGCAGCCTGGATCACCGAGAGACCCAGTACTTC
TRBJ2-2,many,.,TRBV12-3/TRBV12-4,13,CASSLLVSGELFF,TGTGCCAGCAGTTTATTGGTCTCCGGGGAGCTGTTTTTT
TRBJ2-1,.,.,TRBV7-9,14,CASSSPLWYNEQFF,TGTGCCAGCAGCTCCCCGCTATGGTACAATGAGCAGTTCTTC
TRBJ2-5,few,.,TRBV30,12,CALRGIKETQYF,TGTGCACTGCGGGGAATTAAAGAGACCCAGTACTTC